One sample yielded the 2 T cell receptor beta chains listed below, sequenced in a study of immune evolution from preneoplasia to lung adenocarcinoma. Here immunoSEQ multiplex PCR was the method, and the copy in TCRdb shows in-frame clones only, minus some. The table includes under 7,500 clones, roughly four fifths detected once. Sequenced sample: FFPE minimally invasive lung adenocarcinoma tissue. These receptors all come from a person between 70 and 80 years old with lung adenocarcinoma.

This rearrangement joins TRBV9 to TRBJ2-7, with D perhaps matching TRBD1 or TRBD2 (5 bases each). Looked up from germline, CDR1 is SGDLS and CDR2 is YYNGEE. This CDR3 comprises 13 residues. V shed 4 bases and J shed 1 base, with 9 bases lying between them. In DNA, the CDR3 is TGTGCCAGCAGCACCGGGACGTCCTACGAGCAGTACTTC. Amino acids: CASSTGTSYEQYF.

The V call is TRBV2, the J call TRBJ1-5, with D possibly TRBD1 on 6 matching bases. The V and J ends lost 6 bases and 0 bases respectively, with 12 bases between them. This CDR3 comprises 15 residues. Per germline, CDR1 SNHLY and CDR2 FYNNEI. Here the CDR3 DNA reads TGTGCCAGCAGCCCGGGGGCGGATAGCAATCAGCCCCAGCATTTT. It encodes CASSPGADSNQPQHF. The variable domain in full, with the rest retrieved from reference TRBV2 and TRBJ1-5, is EPEVTQTPSHQVTQMGQEVILRCVPISNHLYFYWYRQILGQKVEFLVSFYNNEISEKSEIFDDQFSVERPDGSNFTLKIRSTKLEDSAMYFCASSPGADSNQPQHFGDGTRLSIL.